This T cell receptor (beta chain) was captured in a study of T cell repertoires in aging, cancer and after chemotherapy. Study at large: About 8.8 million TCR reads were in the whole dataset. Findings of the study overall: Age-matched healthy donors had significantly more diverse, less clonal blood TCR repertoires than untreated cancer patients.

The CDR3 contains 15 residues. The J segment lost 1 base and the V segment lost 4 bases, leaving 5 bases of the junction unmatched. Germline V gene sequence: CDR1 SGHRS, CDR2 YFSETQ. Rearranged V-D-J TRB sequences were amplified with a mixed TRB-A/B primer pool. TCRdb called the multiplex PCR reads again in MiXCR, with one record for every CDR3 protein. This sample has 10,000 to 15,000 distinct CDR3 sequences, with less than 40% found just once. This clonotype showed up just once. The antigen is unknown. Amplification of TCR beta used genomic DNA extracted from peripheral blood. The TCR was taken from a human donor in good health. The donor label of this sample is uncertain. Sequenced: blood. The J gene is TRBJ2-3, the V gene TRBV5-1; 8 bases map to TRBD1. The DNA for the CDR3 is TGCGCCAGCAGCGGCTCGGGACAGGGCACAGATACGCAGTATTTT. It specifies CASSGSGQGTDTQYF.